A single sample gave rise to the 30 T cell receptor beta chains below, sequenced in a study of neurological immune-mediated disorders. From the 5' RACE reads, TCRdb called clonotypes with MiXCR, one entry per CDR3 protein. The top ten clones hold approximately 5.9% of a sample with about 52,000 distinct CDR3 sequences, 3.8% of them seen once. The sample was PBMCs. These receptors originate from a man between 60 and 75 years old with multiple sclerosis.

This clonotype was counted many times. V usage is TRBV20-1 and J usage is TRBJ1-2; no reliable D call. Germline values: CDR1 DFQATT, CDR2 SNEGSKA (reference sequence). Trimming stripped 3 bases from V and 3 bases from J, with 17 bases between. The CDR3 loop spans 15 amino acids. The CDR3 DNA reads as TGCAGTGCTAGCGTCTCCTCCCCGGGAGACTATGGCTACACCTTC. Translated, it gives CSASVSSPGDYGYTF.

This clonotype was seen at least ten times. The chain recombines TRBV20-1 with TRBJ2-1; 8 bases agree with TRBD2. Losses at the gene ends were 5 bases for V and 6 bases for J; bases not matched to a gene: 12. Germline CDR1 reads DFQATT; CDR2 reads SNEGSKA (reference sequence). The CDR3 has 15 residues. CDR3 amino acids: CSAQSGGHKVNEQFF. The DNA of the CDR3 is TGCAGTGCTCAATCGGGGGGGCATAAAGTCAATGAGCAGTTCTTC.

This clonotype was counted at least ten times. The V gene is TRBV6-5, the J gene TRBJ2-3; D is ambiguous. Per the germline V gene, CDR1 is MNHEY and CDR2 is SVGAGI. This CDR3 comprises 11 residues. The V end was cut by 7 bases, the J end by 6 bases, with 8 bases between. CDR3: CASTGLDTQYF. Here the CDR3 DNA reads TGTGCCAGCACGGGCCTGGATACGCAGTATTTT.

This clonotype was counted many times. The chain carries TRBV5-5 and TRBJ1-1; no reliable D call. The CDR3 runs to 13 residues. The V gene's germline CDR1 is SGHKS and CDR2 YYEKEE (reference sequence). V was clipped by 5 bases and J by 0 bases, with 8 bases between them. The CDR3 sequence: CASRGLMNTEAFF. CDR3 coding DNA: TGTGCCAGCAGGGGCCTTATGAACACTGAAGCTTTCTTT.

This clonotype was found many times. The chain joins TRBV20-1 to TRBJ1-1; D not certain. The germline V and J ends were trimmed by 8 bases and 1 base, with 17 bases remaining between them. The length of the CDR3 is 14 residues. The V gene's germline CDR1 is DFQATT and CDR2 SNEGSKA (reference sequence). The chain's CDR3 is CSPNHRAKNTEAFF. The CDR3 region has the DNA TGCAGTCCCAATCACAGAGCTAAGAACACTGAAGCTTTCTTT.

This clonotype has a count of ten or more. The J gene is TRBJ2-1, the V gene TRBV5-1, with a possible D match to TRBD1 (7 bases). The V and J ends lost 5 bases and 6 bases respectively, with 18 bases between them. The CDR3 runs to 15 residues. Germline assignment: CDR1 SGHRS and CDR2 YFSETQ. The CDR3 nucleotides read TGCGCCAGCAGTATTAGGCAGGGGGAGGTCAATGAGCAGTTCTTC. Translation: CASSIRQGEVNEQFF.

Many counts were recorded for this clonotype. The chain combines TRBV5-1 with TRBJ2-2; 7 positions match TRBD1. With 3 bases clipped from V and 5 bases from J, the junction kept 7 bases outside the gene matches. The CDR3 has 15 residues. The V gene's germline CDR1 is SGHRS and CDR2 YFSETQ. The CDR3 loop is CASSSGQMSTGELFF. The CDR3 DNA reads as TGCGCCAGCAGCTCGGGACAGATGTCGACCGGGGAGCTGTTTTTT. Supplemented by reference TRBV5-1 and TRBJ2-2, the full variable domain reads KAGVTQTPRYLIKTRGQQVTLSCSPISGHRSVSWYQQTPGQGLQFLFEYFSETQRNKGNFPGRFSGRQFSNSRSEMNVSTLELGDSALYLCASSSGQMSTGELFFGEGSRLTVL.

This clonotype was counted ten times or more. V and J are TRBV6-1 and TRBJ2-4; maybe TRBD2 (5 bases). This CDR3 contains 14 residues. V lost 7 bases, J lost 2 bases, and 12 bases lay in between. CDR1 MNHNS and CDR2 SASEGT come from the germline V gene. CDR3 bases: TGTGCCAGCACTCCGTCGGGGTCCAAAAACATTCAGTACTTC. Its translation is CASTPSGSKNIQYF.

Only a few counts were recorded for this clonotype. The rearrangement joins TRBV27 to TRBJ1-5, with 8 bases aligning to TRBD1. Trimming took 6 bases from V and 5 from J; bases not matched to a gene: 3. The germline gives CDR1 MNHEY, CDR2 SMNVEV (reference sequence). The CDR3 has 13 residues. CDR3 in amino acids: CASSRTGHQPQHF. In DNA form, the CDR3 reads TGTGCCAGCAGCCGGACAGGGCATCAGCCCCAGCATTTT.

This clonotype was counted many times. This chain joins TRBV6-6 and TRBJ1-1; possible D gene TRBD1, 5 bases. The germline V gene encodes CDR1 MNHNY and CDR2 SVGAGI (reference sequence). Trimming removed 11 bases from V and 4 bases from J, with 17 bases in between. The CDR3 runs 13 residues. DNA of the CDR3: TGTGCCGGGGGGGAGGGAAGGGGCACTGAAGCTTTCTTT. Amino acids: CAGGEGRGTEAFF.

In this sample, this clonotype turned up many times. The rearrangement links TRBV12-3 or TRBV12-4 to TRBJ2-7; 13 nucleotides agree with TRBD2. CDR3 length: 15 residues. J was trimmed by 2 bases and V by 6 bases; bases with no gene match: 4. CDR3 bases: TGTGCCAGCAGGCTCACTAGCGGGGGGGCCTACGAGCAGTACTTC. Its translation is CASRLTSGGAYEQYF.

This clonotype was picked up many times. J is TRBJ1-1 and V is TRBV7-3; the match to TRBD1 covers 8 bases. Germline V lookup: CDR1 SGHTA, CDR2 FQGTGA. This CDR3 region has 16 residues. Trimming at V came to 5 bases and at J to 3 bases, leaving 11 bases not matched to a gene. CDR3 nucleotides: TGTGCCAGCAGCAAAAGCGGTCAGGGGGCGGACACTGAAGCTTTCTTT. Translation gives CASSKSGQGADTEAFF.

In its sample, this clonotype was seen many times. This chain joins TRBV12-3 or TRBV12-4 and TRBJ1-2, with a tentative D call TRBD1 (5 bases). V gave up 5 bases and J gave up 7 bases, with 14 bases separating them. The CDR3 runs to 13 residues. The CDR3 region is CASSPVRGGGYTF. CDR3 DNA sequence: TGTGCCAGCAGTCCCGTACGGGGCGGTGGCTACACCTTC.

This clonotype was seen at least ten times. This chain connects TRBV10-3 to TRBJ2-1; the match to TRBD2 covers 14 bases. Germline V gives CDR1 ENHRY, CDR2 SYGVKD. V shed 6 bases, J shed 9 bases, and the junction held 4 bases outside the gene matches. This CDR3 spans 14 amino acids. CDR3 in DNA: TGTGCCATCAGGGGACTAGCGGGAGATAGTGAGCAGTTCTTC. This sequence encodes CAIRGLAGDSEQFF.

This clonotype was detected ten times or more. This chain links TRBV7-8 with TRBJ2-2, with 7 positions matching TRBD1. Germline-derived CDR1 and CDR2 are SGHVS and FQNEAQ. The CDR3 loop spans 14 amino acids. After removal of 5 bases from V and 6 bases from J, the junction contained 6 bases not matched to a gene. The CDR3 DNA follows: TGTGCCAGCAGCCGAGACAGGGTACCCGGGGAGCTGTTTTTT. Its translation: CASSRDRVPGELFF.

Many counts were recorded for this clonotype. The genes are TRBV7-9 and TRBJ2-2, with D unresolved. Between the trimmed V and J ends, which lost 1 base and 6 bases, there was a span of 3 bases. CDR3 length equals 12 residues. Looked up from germline, CDR1 is SEHNR and CDR2 is FQNEAQ (reference sequence). CDR3 nucleotides: TGTGCCAGCAGCTTAGAGGCCGGGGAGCTGTTTTTT. Its translation is CASSLEAGELFF.

This clonotype was seen at least ten times. The chain uses TRBV7-2 and TRBJ1-1; D is perhaps TRBD1 (5 bases). The CDR3 is made up of 16 amino acids. Germline loops: CDR1 SGHTA, CDR2 FQGNSA. V lost 5 bases and J lost 6, with 22 bases in between. CDR3 sequence reads: CASSQGFMTRKSEAFF. The CDR3 DNA sequence: TGTGCCAGCAGCCAGGGTTTCATGACCAGGAAGTCTGAAGCTTTCTTT.

Ten or more counts support this clonotype. The genes are TRBV6-5 and TRBJ2-2; D is uncertain. Looked up from germline, CDR1 is MNHEY and CDR2 is SVGAGI. This CDR3 is built from 15 residues. Trimming pared 2 bases from V and 5 bases from J, leaving 12 bases between. CDR3 in DNA: TGTGCCAGCAGTTACATGGGTGTAGGGACCGGGGAGCTGTTTTTT. Residues: CASSYMGVGTGELFF.

At least ten counts were recorded for this clonotype. CDR3 in DNA: TGCAGTGCGAGGGGACAGACGTACCAAGAGACCCAGTACTTC. Translation: CSARGQTYQETQYF. This chain connects TRBV20-1 to TRBJ2-5, with 7 bases identical to TRBD1. The germline V gene encodes CDR1 DFQATT and CDR2 SNEGSKA (reference sequence). The CDR3 sequence is 14 residues long. The junction had 7 bases not matched to a gene; V was cut back by 6 bases and J by 0 bases.

This clonotype has ten or more counts. The chain uses TRBV7-8 and TRBJ1-2, with a possible D match to TRBD1 (5 bases). The CDR3 is 14 amino acids. The V end was cut by 0 bases, the J end by 3 bases, with 8 bases between. Germline loops: CDR1 SGHVS, CDR2 FQNEAQ. As DNA, the CDR3 is TGTGCCAGCAGCTTAGCCCAGGGTTACTATGGCTACACCTTC. Protein product: CASSLAQGYYGYTF.

This clonotype occurred many times. The CDR3, as DNA: TGCAGTGCTAGCACCGATCAGTACGAGCAGTACTTC. Translated: CSASTDQYEQYF. The chain recombines TRBV20-1 with TRBJ2-7; D gene ambiguous. Germline values: CDR1 DFQATT, CDR2 SNEGSKA (reference sequence). Trimming pared 3 bases from V and 4 bases from J, leaving 10 bases between. This CDR3 is built from 12 residues.

This clonotype has a handful of counts. The J gene is TRBJ2-7, the V gene TRBV18; 10 nucleotides agree with TRBD2. Germline V lookup: CDR1 KGHSH, CDR2 LQKENI. J was trimmed by 4 bases and V by 3 bases; bases with no gene match: 9. The CDR3 has 16 residues. The CDR3 sequence: CASSPLSGRAEYEQYF. CDR3 DNA: TGTGCCAGCTCACCGCTCAGCGGGAGGGCCGAGTACGAGCAGTACTTC.

This clonotype showed up many times. The V and J genes are TRBV5-1 and TRBJ2-7, with D perhaps matching TRBD2 (5 bases). The CDR3 is 11 residues long. V gave up 1 base and J gave up 11 bases, with 10 bases separating them. Germline assignment: CDR1 SGHRS and CDR2 YFSETQ. CDR3 sequence reads: CASSLTGIKYF. Here the CDR3 DNA reads TGCGCCAGCAGCTTGACGGGAATTAAGTACTTC.

This clonotype was seen at least ten times. V and J are TRBV11-2 and TRBJ2-1; TRBD2 agrees at 9 bases. The CDR3 is 15 amino acids. V shed 2 bases, J shed 10 bases, and the junction held 9 bases outside the gene matches. Per the germline V gene, CDR1 is SGHAT and CDR2 is FQNNGV. Here the CDR3 reads CASSLLPGLAREQFF. The CDR3 nucleotides are TGTGCCAGCAGCTTACTTCCGGGACTAGCAAGGGAGCAGTTCTTC.

In its sample, this clonotype was seen many times. The gene calls are TRBV5-6 and TRBJ2-5; D unresolved. The CDR3 has 14 residues. The V gene's germline CDR1 is SGHDT and CDR2 YYEEEE. The ends were cut back, 1 base at V and 1 base at J, with 8 bases in the middle. The CDR3 spells CASSLNRFQETQYF. CDR3 coding DNA: TGTGCCAGCAGCTTGAACAGATTCCAAGAGACCCAGTACTTC.

About this clonotype: The junction departs from germline at one end; a sequencing error may be responsible. V gene TRBV18 combines with J gene TRBJ1-6; D is uncertain. The germline V gene encodes CDR1 KGHSH and CDR2 LQKENI. This CDR3 is 14 amino acids long. The CDR3 spells CASSPDQGSSHLHF. As DNA, the CDR3 is TGTGCCAGCTCACCAGACCAAGGTAGTTCACACCTCCACTTT. The whole variable domain, remainder taken from reference TRBV18 and TRBJ1-6, is NAGVMQNPRHLVRRRGQEARLRCSPMKGHSHVYWYRQLPEEGLKFMVYLQKENIIDESGMPKERFSAEFPKEGPSILRIQQVVRGDSAAYFCASSPDQGSSHLHFGNGTRLTVT.

Ten or more counts support this clonotype. The chain employs TRBV29-1 and TRBJ2-3; unclear D gene. V lost 4 bases and J lost 0, with 14 bases in between. The CDR3 loop spans 15 amino acids. Germline V lookup: CDR1 SQVTM, CDR2 ANQGSEA. DNA of the CDR3: TGCAGCGTTGTTGGGTCCTCACAGAGCACAGATACGCAGTATTTT. Amino acid sequence: CSVVGSSQSTDTQYF.

This clonotype showed up just a few times. This rearrangement joins TRBV7-2 to TRBJ2-5; the D is unclear. The V and J ends lost 1 base and 5 bases respectively, with 11 bases between them. Germline V gene data show CDR1 as SGHTA and CDR2 as FQGNSA. CDR3 length equals 14 residues. CDR3 DNA: TGTGCCAGCAGCTTAGTTTTACACTACGAGACCCAGTACTTC. Amino acids: CASSLVLHYETQYF.

Many counts were recorded for this clonotype. The V gene is TRBV5-1, the J gene TRBJ1-6; the D gene is possibly TRBD1 (5 bases). This CDR3 region has 13 residues. The germline V gene encodes CDR1 SGHRS and CDR2 YFSETQ. Between the trimmed V and J ends, which lost 1 base and 6 bases, there was a span of 5 bases. Written as DNA, the CDR3 is TGCGCCAGCAGCTTGCAGGGTAATTCACCCCTCCACTTT. This gives the protein CASSLQGNSPLHF.

This clonotype was seen many times. This chain joins TRBV20-1 and TRBJ1-2, with a weak D call TRBD1 (6 bases). Trimming removed 6 bases at V and 8 bases at J, with 19 bases between. CDR1 and CDR2 (germline): DFQATT, SNEGSKA (reference sequence). The CDR3 runs to 13 residues. CDR3 bases: TGCAGTGCCCAACCCGGGACAAACGGCGGCTACACCTTC. Its translation is CSAQPGTNGGYTF.